These 7 T cell receptor beta chains originate from one sample sequenced in a study of cytomegalovirus exposure and HLA in healthy donors. PCR primers comprised 60 Vbeta and 13 Jbeta primers. The data were produced by immunoSEQ multiplex PCR, yet TCRdb's version contains in-frame clones alone and is incomplete. The sample data list roughly 120,000 clones. Sequencing was carried out using PBMCs. These receptors came from a man aged 18 to 30 in good health and CMV-seronegative.

The gene calls are TRBV30 and TRBJ2-6, with no clear D. The V end was cut by 0 bases, the J end by 1 base, with 10 bases between. The CDR3 spans 16 residues. Germline V gene sequence: CDR1 GTSNPN, CDR2 SVGIG (reference sequence). The CDR3 region has the DNA TGTGCCTGGAGTGTACTCTGGGCATCTGGGGCCAACGTCCTGACTTTC. Translated, it gives CAWSVLWASGANVLTF.

The chain employs TRBV29-1 and TRBJ2-7; the match to TRBD2 covers 8 bases. Germline V CDR1 and CDR2: SQVTM, ANQGSEA. V was pared by 7 bases and J by 6 bases, with 14 bases of the junction left unmatched. This CDR3 region has 14 residues. CDR3 bases: TGCAGCGCAAAAGGGCTAGCGGGCCGGAGCGAGCAGTACTTC. Translation: CSAKGLAGRSEQYF.

J is TRBJ2-1 and V is TRBV30; D gene ambiguous. The germline gives CDR1 GTSNPN, CDR2 SVGIG (reference sequence). The CDR3 is 10 amino acids. V lost 0 bases and J 9 bases, leaving 3 bases between the germline ends. CDR3 sequence reads: CAWSVREQFF. CDR3 DNA sequence: TGTGCCTGGAGTGTGCGTGAGCAGTTCTTC. The full variable domain, completed using reference TRBV30 and TRBJ2-1, is SQTIHQWPATLVQPVGSPLSLECTVEGTSNPNLYWYRQAAGRGLQLLFYSVGIGQISSEVPQNLSASRPQDRQFILSSKKLLLSDSGFYLCAWSVREQFFGPGTRLTVL.

The rearrangement links TRBV13 to TRBJ2-3; no clear D. This CDR3 region has 15 residues. CDR1 PRHDT and CDR2 FYEKMQ come from the germline V gene (reference sequence). V was clipped by 2 bases and J by 3 bases, with 12 bases between them. This CDR3 reads CASSLYGSRTDTQYF. CDR3 DNA: TGTGCCAGCAGCTTATACGGATCTAGGACAGATACGCAGTATTTT.

This CDR3 is CASSPSPGTTYEQYF. CDR3 nucleotides: TGTGCCAGCTCACCATCCCCCGGGACAACCTACGAGCAGTACTTC. The V gene is TRBV18, the J gene TRBJ2-5; D perhaps matches TRBD1 (6 bases). Judging by the DNA end, TRBJ2-7 fits better; the J call may be wrong. The CDR3 spans 15 residues. CDR1 KGHSH and CDR2 LQKENI come from the germline V gene.

The chain recombines TRBV15 with TRBJ2-5; 7 bases match TRBD1. The end of the DNA fits TRBJ2-7 better, so the J call may be wrong. Per germline, CDR1 LNHNV and CDR2 YYDKDF (reference sequence). The CDR3 totals 16 residues. CDR3 amino acids: CATSRVPGTVYYEQYF. In DNA form, the CDR3 reads TGTGCCACCAGCAGAGTCCCCGGGACAGTCTACTACGAGCAGTACTTC.

This chain joins TRBV5-1 and TRBJ2-7; the match to TRBD1 covers 7 bases. Looked up from germline, CDR1 is SGHRS and CDR2 is YFSETQ. The CDR3 sequence is 13 residues long. V lost 1 base and J lost 9; bases outside the gene matches: 7. CDR3 loop: CASSLSGGQGQYF. CDR3 nucleotides: TGCGCCAGCAGCTTGTCAGGGGGACAAGGGCAGTACTTC. Full variable domain (outside the CDR3, taken from reference TRBV5-1 and TRBJ2-7): KAGVTQTPRYLIKTRGQQVTLSCSPISGHRSVSWYQQTPGQGLQFLFEYFSETQRNKGNFPGRFSGRQFSNSRSEMNVSTLELGDSALYLCASSLSGGQGQYFGPGTRLTVT.